The 27 T cell receptor beta chains presented below share a single source sample, sequenced in a study of Ad26.COV2.S vaccination and SARS-CoV-2 variants (dated by TCRdb to the early 2020s). The library relied on the immunoSEQ multiplex PCR assay. Sourced from immuneACCESS, this table was stored by TCRdb with only in-frame sequences that have V and J called. A share of the clones is absent; for the studies checked, an unresolved V gene accounts for under half, and the remainder has no known explanation. For this sample the table gives roughly 510,000 clones, of which roughly 85% were detected only once. Roughly 13% of the sample is taken by the ten largest. The treatment or condition label for this specimen denotes: 15 to 20 received Ad26.COV2.S at low or high dose, single or two shots; roughly 5 received placebo; per-sample allocation not given. Repertoires of vaccine and placebo recipients were sequenced from samples collected on day 63 after the first injection.

The sequences come from peripheral blood, collected in a trial of Ad26.COV2.S vaccine versus placebo. These receptors were collected from a person between 18 and 65 years old who received the Ad26.COV2.S COVID-19 vaccine or a placebo.

The chain recombines TRBV19 with TRBJ1-3; D is undetermined. CDR3 length equals 16 residues. V dropped 3 bases and J dropped 2 bases, with 14 bases sitting between them. Germline CDR1 LNHDA, CDR2 SQIVND (reference sequence). This chain's CDR3 is CASSMVPVHPGNTIYF. In nucleotides, the CDR3 is TGTGCCAGTAGTATGGTCCCCGTACACCCTGGAAACACCATATATTTT.

The rearrangement joins TRBV27 to TRBJ1-2, with 12 bases that match TRBD1. Germline CDR1 MNHEY, CDR2 SMNVEV (reference sequence). There are 15 residues in the CDR3. Trimming removed 3 bases from V and 7 bases from J; junction bases left unmatched: 6. The CDR3 sequence: CASSLLGTGGSGYTF. The CDR3 nucleotides are TGTGCCAGCAGTTTGCTGGGGACAGGGGGCTCTGGCTACACCTTC.

This clone was counted once. The chain uses TRBV18 and TRBJ2-7; maybe TRBD2 (6 bases). V was pared by 6 bases and J by 2 bases, with 14 bases between. The CDR3 is 14 residues long. The V gene's germline CDR1 is KGHSH and CDR2 LQKENI. Here the CDR3 DNA reads TGTGCCAGCTCGGAGGGCGTCGGAACCTACGAGCAGTACTTC. Amino acids: CASSEGVGTYEQYF.

This chain joins TRBV9 and TRBJ2-5; TRBD1 agrees at 7 bases. V was pared by 4 bases and J by 5 bases, with 5 bases of the junction left unmatched. The CDR3 is 13 residues long. Per germline, CDR1 SGDLS and CDR2 YYNGEE. The CDR3 DNA follows: TGTGCCAGCAGCCTCAGGGGGATTGAGACCCAGTACTTC. This sequence encodes CASSLRGIETQYF. Variable domain in full (rest from reference TRBV9 and TRBJ2-5): DSGVTQTPKHLITATGQRVTLRCSPRSGDLSVYWYQQSLDQGLQFLIQYYNGEERAKGNILERFSAQQFPDLHSELNLSSLELGDSALYFCASSLRGIETQYFGPGTRLLVL.

The genes are TRBV4-3 and TRBJ1-1, with D uncertain. Trimming stripped 0 bases from V and 9 bases from J, with 11 bases between. CDR1 and CDR2 (germline): LGHNA, YSLEER. This CDR3 region has 13 residues. CDR3 loop: CASSQDFGEQAFF. The CDR3 DNA sequence: TGCGCCAGCAGCCAAGATTTTGGGGAGCAAGCTTTCTTT.

This clone was found many times. The J gene is TRBJ1-1, the V gene TRBV4-2, with 8 positions matching TRBD1. The CDR3 runs 16 residues. The trim removed 1 base at V and 0 bases at J, leaving 4 bases unmatched. Germline V CDR1 and CDR2: LGHNA, YNFKEQ. Written as DNA, the CDR3 is TGTGCCAGCAGCCAAGCACGGACAGGGATGAACACTGAAGCTTTCTTT. Its protein is CASSQARTGMNTEAFF.

This rearrangement joins TRBV5-1 to TRBJ2-7, with D perhaps matching TRBD2 (6 bases). CDR1 is SGHRS, CDR2 YFSETQ, per germline. Trimming stripped 4 bases from V and 0 bases from J, with 14 bases between. The CDR3 has 15 amino acids. The CDR3 bases are TGCGCCAGCAGCCAGGGTAGGGAGGCCTCCTACGAGCAGTACTTC. As protein: CASSQGREASYEQYF.

The V call is TRBV29-1, the J call TRBJ2-5; possibly TRBD2 for D (6 bases). CDR1 is SQVTM, CDR2 ANQGSEA, per germline. V was cut by 7 bases and J by 2 bases, with 8 bases left in between. This CDR3 comprises 11 residues. The DNA of the CDR3 is TGCAGCGGGGGACTGCAAGAGACCCAGTACTTC. The encoded protein is CSGGLQETQYF.

The chain is built from TRBV3-1 (or the pseudogene TRBV3-2) and TRBJ2-5, with TRBD1 matching over 9 bases. Losses at the gene ends were 5 bases for V and 5 bases for J; bases not matched to a gene: 6. In germline, CDR1 is LGHDT, CDR2 YNNKEL (reference sequence). The CDR3 sequence is 14 residues long. CDR3 amino acids: CASSLQGAGETQYF. The CDR3 nucleotides are TGTGCCAGCAGCTTACAGGGGGCCGGGGAGACCCAGTACTTC.

J is TRBJ1-4 and V is TRBV6-2 or TRBV6-3, with D unclear. V dropped 5 bases and J dropped 8 bases, with 6 bases sitting between them. CDR1 is MNHEY and CDR2 is SVGEGT in the germline V gene. There are 11 residues in the CDR3. DNA for the CDR3: TGTGCCAGCAGTCACGCCGAAAAACTGTTTTTT. Translated: CASSHAEKLFF.

This chain links TRBV9 with TRBJ1-1; D perhaps matches TRBD1 (5 bases). The germline V and J ends were trimmed by 1 base and 7 bases, with 11 bases remaining between them. Germline V gene sequence: CDR1 SGDLS, CDR2 YYNGEE. The CDR3 length is 13 residues. This chain's CDR3 is CASSVRGAGEAFF. In DNA, the CDR3 is TGTGCCAGCAGCGTAAGAGGGGCTGGTGAAGCTTTCTTT. Full variable domain (remainder filled in from reference TRBV9 and TRBJ1-1): DSGVTQTPKHLITATGQRVTLRCSPRSGDLSVYWYQQSLDQGLQFLIQYYNGEERAKGNILERFSAQQFPDLHSELNLSSLELGDSALYFCASSVRGAGEAFFGQGTRLTVV.

The rearrangement links TRBV29-1 to TRBJ2-4; tentatively, D is TRBD2 (6 bases). Trimming took off 5 bases at V and 5 bases at J, with 13 bases between the two ends. The CDR3 is 13 amino acids. Germline CDR1 and CDR2: SQVTM and ANQGSEA. This CDR3 is CSVRTIKENIQYF. The CDR3 DNA reads as TGCAGCGTTCGGACTATTAAAGAAAACATTCAGTACTTC.

The gene calls are TRBV6-1 and TRBJ2-3; D may correspond to TRBD1 or TRBD2 (5 bases each). CDR3 length: 15 amino acids. CDR1 MNHNS and CDR2 SASEGT come from the germline V gene. Between the trimmed V and J ends, which lost 1 base and 2 bases, there was a span of 10 bases. DNA of the CDR3: TGTGCCAGCAGTGAAGGGGACGGATACACAGATACGCAGTATTTT. Residues: CASSEGDGYTDTQYF.

This chain uses TRBV28 with TRBJ2-7; D might be TRBD2 (6 bases). In germline, CDR1 is MDHEN, CDR2 SYDVKM. Trimming pared 2 bases from V and 4 bases from J, leaving 12 bases between. The CDR3 is 14 amino acids. CDR3 bases: TGTGCCAGCAGTTTAGGGGAGGTTTTATACGAGCAGTACTTC. Amino acids: CASSLGEVLYEQYF. The full variable domain, its missing parts supplied by reference TRBV28 and TRBJ2-7, is DVKVTQSSRYLVKRTGEKVFLECVQDMDHENMFWYRQDPGLGLRLIYFSYDVKMKEKGDIPEGYSVSREKKERFSLILESASTNQTSMYLCASSLGEVLYEQYFGPGTRLTVT.

The rearrangement joins TRBV30 to TRBJ1-2; TRBD1 is a possible D gene (5 bases). CDR3 length: 13 residues. V was pared by 0 bases and J by 8 bases, with 13 bases between. CDR1 GTSNPN and CDR2 SVGIG come from the germline V gene (reference sequence). CDR3 in DNA: TGTGCCTGGAGTGTAAGGCAGGGTGAAGGCTACACCTTC. It translates to CAWSVRQGEGYTF. Full variable domain (outside the CDR3, taken from reference TRBV30 and TRBJ1-2): SQTIHQWPATLVQPVGSPLSLECTVEGTSNPNLYWYRQAAGRGLQLLFYSVGIGQISSEVPQNLSASRPQDRQFILSSKKLLLSDSGFYLCAWSVRQGEGYTFGSGTRLTVV.

This clone was recorded only once. The genes are TRBV15 and TRBJ2-1; TRBD1 or TRBD2 may be the D gene (5 bases each). The V gene lost 1 base and the J gene lost 4 bases, with 14 bases spanning the gap. This CDR3 is built from 16 residues. Germline V gene data show CDR1 as LNHNV and CDR2 as YYDKDF (reference sequence). The CDR3 loop is CATSRGSGDVYNEQFF. CDR3 sequence (DNA): TGTGCCACCAGCAGAGGATCCGGGGACGTATACAATGAGCAGTTCTTC.

V is TRBV6-1 and J is TRBJ2-5; 7 bases are a match to TRBD1. After removal of 3 bases from V and 5 bases from J, the junction contained 9 bases not matched to a gene. Germline V gives CDR1 MNHNS, CDR2 SASEGT. The CDR3 is 15 amino acids. The CDR3 sequence: CASSEDRLVMETQYF. DNA of the CDR3: TGTGCCAGCAGTGAGGACAGGCTTGTCATGGAGACCCAGTACTTC.

The chain joins TRBV6-6 to TRBJ2-7, with no clear D. The CDR3 covers 12 residues. The germline V gene encodes CDR1 MNHNY and CDR2 SVGAGI (reference sequence). V was clipped by 6 bases and J by 2 bases, with 8 bases between them. The CDR3 loop reads CASSATAYEQYF. CDR3 nucleotides: TGTGCCAGCAGCGCGACTGCCTACGAGCAGTACTTC.

The gene calls are TRBV29-1 and TRBJ2-7; tentative D call: TRBD2 (5 bases). Trimming left V 2 bases short and J 5 bases short, with 16 bases between. Looked up from germline, CDR1 is SQVTM and CDR2 is ANQGSEA. The CDR3 consists of 14 residues. CDR3 in amino acids: CSVETSGVGDEQYF. CDR3 DNA: TGCAGCGTTGAAACCAGCGGTGTCGGAGACGAGCAGTACTTC.

This chain joins TRBV10-3 and TRBJ1-4, with 10 positions matching TRBD1. V lost 6 bases and J lost 6; bases outside the gene matches: 4. The V gene's germline CDR1 is ENHRY and CDR2 SYGVKD. The CDR3 consists of 14 residues. The CDR3 region has the DNA TGTGCCATCAGGCGGGGACAGGGGTATGAAAAACTGTTTTTT. This encodes CAIRRGQGYEKLFF.

This chain connects TRBV28 to TRBJ2-6; 8 bases are shared with TRBD1. The V gene's germline CDR1 is MDHEN and CDR2 SYDVKM. This CDR3 is 17 amino acids long. After removal of 4 bases from V and 2 bases from J, the junction contained 7 bases not matched to a gene. CDR3: CASSSGTGLAGANVLTF. In DNA form, the CDR3 reads TGTGCCAGCAGTTCTGGGACAGGATTAGCTGGGGCCAACGTCCTGACTTTC.

CDR3 nucleotides: TGTGCCAGCAGTGAGCTAAGCGGGATCTACAATGAGCAGTTCTTC. It is translated as CASSELSGIYNEQFF. The chain has TRBV6-1 and TRBJ2-1; TRBD2 agrees at 7 bases. The germline gives CDR1 MNHNS, CDR2 SASEGT. V lost 3 bases, J lost 3 bases, and 5 bases stayed unmatched. The CDR3 runs 15 residues.

The gene calls are TRBV19 and TRBJ2-2; no clear D gene. Germline CDR1 LNHDA, CDR2 SQIVND (reference sequence). The CDR3 consists of 16 residues. Trimming left V 3 bases short and J 6 bases short, with 17 bases between. CDR3 sequence reads: CASSMYPGSVSGELFF. The CDR3 DNA reads TGTGCCAGTAGTATGTATCCGGGTTCCGTGTCCGGGGAGCTGTTTTTT.

This clone was seen only once. The V call is TRBV7-8, the J call TRBJ2-1; 10 nucleotides align to TRBD2. CDR3 length: 17 amino acids. In germline, CDR1 is SGHVS, CDR2 FQNEAQ. The junction had 14 bases not matched to a gene; V was cut back by 5 bases and J by 7 bases. In DNA form, the CDR3 reads TGTGCCAGCAGCCGTCAAGGCCGACTAGCGGGTATGAATGAGCAGTTCTTC. Protein product: CASSRQGRLAGMNEQFF.

The chain carries TRBV7-9 and TRBJ2-7, with D tentatively TRBD2 (5 bases). The V gene lost 0 bases and the J gene lost 0 bases, with 18 bases spanning the gap. Germline V lookup: CDR1 SEHNR, CDR2 FQNEAQ (reference sequence). This CDR3 has 18 residues. CDR3 amino acids: CASSLADLQRGFSYEQYF. For the CDR3, the DNA is TGTGCCAGCAGCTTAGCAGATCTACAACGAGGGTTCTCCTACGAGCAGTACTTC. The whole variable domain, filled in from reference TRBV7-9 and TRBJ2-7, reads DTGVSQNPRHKITKRGQNVTFRCDPISEHNRLYWYRQTLGQGPEFLTYFQNEAQLEKSRLLSDRFSAERPKGSFSTLEIQRTEQGDSAMYLCASSLADLQRGFSYEQYFGPGTRLTVT.

The chain joins TRBV7-9 to TRBJ2-1; no clear D gene. Trimming took 5 bases from V and 8 from J, leaving 19 bases between them. The CDR3 runs 15 residues. Germline CDR1 is SEHNR and CDR2 is FQNEAQ (reference sequence). Written as DNA, the CDR3 is TGTGCCAGCAGCGCAGGACCGGGCTTTATAGATGAGCAGTTCTTC. Translation: CASSAGPGFIDEQFF.

The CDR3 coding sequence is TGTGCCAGCAGTTATCTGGGAGGCTGGCAGTTCTTC. Its translation is CASSYLGGWQFF. V is TRBV6-2 or TRBV6-3 and J is TRBJ2-1; tentatively, D is TRBD2 (6 bases). Germline CDR1 is MNHEY and CDR2 is SVGEGT. The CDR3 consists of 12 residues. V lost 3 bases to trimming and J lost 12 bases, with 12 bases between them.